This T cell receptor beta chain was sequenced during a study of cytomegalovirus exposure and HLA in healthy donors. As for the study in general: Of the donors genotyped, approximately 400 in all, about 82% fell in the Caucasian-associated ancestry cluster. Broader study findings: Generally TCR sequences proved uncommon, though certain public TCRs appeared in numerous donors. A cluster of highly shared sequence variants was likely a sequencing artifact. The investigators catalogued some 160 TCR beta chains as cytomegalovirus-associated.

The CDR3 contains 13 residues. V was clipped by 2 bases and J by 6 bases; unmatched bases: 5. CDR1 is SGHNT and CDR2 is YYREEE in the germline V gene (reference sequence). The PCR employed 60 Vbeta primers together with 13 Jbeta primers. Sequenced by immunoSEQ multiplex PCR; TCRdb stores in-frame clones only, minus some. The table lists 120,000 or so clones, roughly 15% of them singletons. In regard to this clone: Its target is unknown.

The chain has TRBV5-4 and TRBJ2-7; 7 nucleotides match TRBD1. The TCR was taken from a female donor in good health and CMV-seropositive. The sequenced sample consisted of PBMCs. Here the CDR3 DNA reads TGTGCCAGCAGCTTTACAGGGGCAGGCGAGCAGTACTTC. Protein sequence: CASSFTGAGEQYF. Complete variable domain (other parts from reference TRBV5-4 and TRBJ2-7): ETGVTQSPTHLIKTRGQQVTLRCSSQSGHNTVSWYQQALGQGPQFIFQYYREEENGRGNFPPRFSGLQFPNYSSELNVNALELDDSALYLCASSFTGAGEQYFGPGTRLTVT.